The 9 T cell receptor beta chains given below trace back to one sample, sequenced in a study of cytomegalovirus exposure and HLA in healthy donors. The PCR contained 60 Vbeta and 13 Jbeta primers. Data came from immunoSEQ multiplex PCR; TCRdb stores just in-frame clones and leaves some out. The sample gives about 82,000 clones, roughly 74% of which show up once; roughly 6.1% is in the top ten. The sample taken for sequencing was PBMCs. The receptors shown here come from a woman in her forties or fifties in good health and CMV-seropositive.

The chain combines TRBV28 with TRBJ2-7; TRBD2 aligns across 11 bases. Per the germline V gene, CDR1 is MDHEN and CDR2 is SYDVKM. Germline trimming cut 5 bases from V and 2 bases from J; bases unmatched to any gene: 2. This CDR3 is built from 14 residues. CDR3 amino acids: CASSRLAGPYEQYF. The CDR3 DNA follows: TGTGCCAGCAGTAGACTAGCGGGACCCTACGAGCAGTACTTC.

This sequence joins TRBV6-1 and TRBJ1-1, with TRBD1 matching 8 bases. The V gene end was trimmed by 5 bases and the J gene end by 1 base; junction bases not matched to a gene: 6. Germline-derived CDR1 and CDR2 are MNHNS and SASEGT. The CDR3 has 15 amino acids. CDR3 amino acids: CASSKYQGANTEAFF. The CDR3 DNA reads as TGTGCCAGCAGTAAATACCAGGGGGCGAACACTGAAGCTTTCTTT.

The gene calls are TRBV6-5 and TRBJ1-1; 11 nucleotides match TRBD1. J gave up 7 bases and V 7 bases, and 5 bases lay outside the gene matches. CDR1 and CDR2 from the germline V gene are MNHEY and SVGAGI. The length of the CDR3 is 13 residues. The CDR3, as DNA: TGTGCCAGCATCCGGACAGGGGGCTTTGAAGCTTTCTTT. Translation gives CASIRTGGFEAFF.

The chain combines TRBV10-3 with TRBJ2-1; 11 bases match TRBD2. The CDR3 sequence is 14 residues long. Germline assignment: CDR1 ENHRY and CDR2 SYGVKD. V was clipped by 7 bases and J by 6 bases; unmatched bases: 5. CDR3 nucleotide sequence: TGTGCCATCAAGCCGGGACTAGCGGTCAATGAGCAGTTCTTC. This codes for CAIKPGLAVNEQFF.

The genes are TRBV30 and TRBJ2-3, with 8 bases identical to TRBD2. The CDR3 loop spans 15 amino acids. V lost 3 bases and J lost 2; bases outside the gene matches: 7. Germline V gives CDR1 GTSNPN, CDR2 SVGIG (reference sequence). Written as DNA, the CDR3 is TGTGCCTGGAGAAGAGCGGGAGTTGTCACAGATACGCAGTATTTT. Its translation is CAWRRAGVVTDTQYF.

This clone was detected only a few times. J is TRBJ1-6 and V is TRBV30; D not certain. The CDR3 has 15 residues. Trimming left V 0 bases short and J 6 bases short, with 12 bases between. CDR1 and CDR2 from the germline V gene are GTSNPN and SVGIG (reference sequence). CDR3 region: CAWSVLSELNSPLHF. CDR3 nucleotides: TGTGCCTGGAGTGTTCTTAGTGAGCTTAATTCACCCCTCCACTTT.

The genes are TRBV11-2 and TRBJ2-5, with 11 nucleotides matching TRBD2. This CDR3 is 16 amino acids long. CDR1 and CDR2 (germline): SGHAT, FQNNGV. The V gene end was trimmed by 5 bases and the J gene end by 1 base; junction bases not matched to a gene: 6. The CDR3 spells CASSPGLAGLQETQYF. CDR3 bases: TGTGCCAGCAGCCCCGGACTAGCGGGCCTCCAAGAGACCCAGTACTTC. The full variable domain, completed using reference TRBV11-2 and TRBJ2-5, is EAGVAQSPRYKIIEKRQSVAFWCNPISGHATLYWYQQILGQGPKLLIQFQNNGVVDDSQLPKDRFSAERLKGVDSTLKIQPAKLEDSAVYLCASSPGLAGLQETQYFGPGTRLLVL.

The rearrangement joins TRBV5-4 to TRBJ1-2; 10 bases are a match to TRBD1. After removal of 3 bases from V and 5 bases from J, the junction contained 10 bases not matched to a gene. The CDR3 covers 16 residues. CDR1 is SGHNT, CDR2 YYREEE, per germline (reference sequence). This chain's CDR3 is CASSYMTGGGRYGYTF. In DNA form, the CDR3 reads TGTGCCAGCAGCTATATGACAGGGGGCGGTCGATATGGCTACACCTTC.

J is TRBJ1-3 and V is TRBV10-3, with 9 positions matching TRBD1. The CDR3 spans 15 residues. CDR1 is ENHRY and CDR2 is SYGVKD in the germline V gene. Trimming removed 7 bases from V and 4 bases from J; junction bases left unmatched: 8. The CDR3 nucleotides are TGTGCCATCAACGGGGACAGGGAGTCCGGAAACACCATATATTTT. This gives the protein CAINGDRESGNTIYF.